This T cell receptor beta chain was retrieved from a study of CD8+CD57+ T cells in acquired aplastic anemia. Overall study: On average, sorted CD4+ and CD8+ cells gave 3.2 ug of DNA.

Whole-study findings and limits: Simpson's diversity of CD8+ cells was not significantly different in patients compared with controls.

V gave up 5 bases and J gave up 5 bases, with 19 bases separating them. Germline CDR1 is SGHAT and CDR2 is FQNNGV. There are 15 residues in the CDR3. Only patients with CD8+CD57+ cell expansion on flow cytometry were chosen for sequencing. Patients uniformly had severe acquired aplastic anemia. At blood sampling, none of the patients had yet received therapy. As for this clonotype: Antigen specificity is unknown. A much larger clone lies one base from this, so it may be a read error. Without the conserved terminal phenylalanine or tryptophan, this CDR3 likely stems from a read error.

CDR3 and TCR beta VDJ profiling relied on genomic DNA as the template. TCRdb re-called the reads with MiXCR, one entry per CDR3 protein. Among about 470,000 distinct CDR3 sequences listed, over 25% were seen once. The rearrangement joins TRBV11-2 to TRBJ2-7; no reliable D call. The origin of this receptor is a human donor with aplastic anemia. The material sequenced was sorted CD4+, CD8+, or CD8+CD57+ T cells (not recorded which) from PBMCs. The CDR3 bases are TGTGCCAGCAGCAACTGGGGAAATGGCCGGAACGAGCAGTACCTC. It encodes CASSNWGNGRNEQYL.